A selection of T cell receptor beta chains follows, all from one sample in a study of OX40 agonist ivuxolimab in advanced cancers. Data came from immunoSEQ multiplex PCR; TCRdb stores just in-frame clones and leaves some out. The data hold 60,000 to 75,000 clones, with 80% to 90% observed a single time. Here the sequenced sample was CD4+ or CD8+ T cells sorted from blood, taken in a trial of the OX40 agonist ivuxolimab. The receptors were gathered from an adult with an advanced solid tumor such as melanoma, head and neck, liver or kidney cancer. Both conserved end residues are part of each CDR3. D genes are given only for firm matches. Clone size, where shown, is once, few, many, or a class for clones that have expanded.

CDR3 length,D gene,clone size,V gene,J gene,CDR3 protein,CDR3 DNA
15,.,.,TRBV7-7,TRBJ2-1,CASSLGTGSYNEQFF,TGTGCCAGCAGCTTGGGGACGGGCTCCTACAATGAGCAGTTCTTC
14,.,.,TRBV11-2,TRBJ2-5,CASSLEQPQETQYF,TGTGCCAGCAGCTTAGAACAACCCCAAGAGACCCAGTACTTC
16,TRBD2,.,TRBV27,TRBJ2-3,CASTSPRAGDTDTQYF,TGTGCCAGCACATCCCCCCGCGCGGGGGACACAGATACGCAGTATTTT
16,.,.,TRBV7-9,TRBJ1-5,CASSLDRAAGNQPQHF,TGTGCCAGCAGCTTAGACAGGGCGGCGGGCAATCAGCCCCAGCATTTT
15,.,.,TRBV27,TRBJ2-6,CASSFPGAGANVLTF,TGTGCCAGCAGTTTTCCCGGGGCTGGGGCCAACGTCCTGACTTTC
17,TRBD2,.,TRBV10-2,TRBJ2-5,CASSETSGGYGRETQYF,TGCGCCAGCAGTGAGACTAGCGGGGGGTACGGCAGAGAGACCCAGTACTTC
16,TRBD1,.,TRBV18,TRBJ1-2,CASSPGQGSGLDGYTF,TGTGCCAGCTCACCGGGACAGGGGAGTGGGCTGGATGGCTACACCTTC
15,.,.,TRBV5-1,TRBJ1-6,CASSLAGPYNSPLHF,TGCGCCAGCAGCTTGGCAGGTCCCTATAATTCACCCCTCCACTTT
18,.,.,TRBV6-7,TRBJ1-5,CASSYGGSSGAGNQPQHF,TGTGCCAGCAGTTACGGAGGGTCGTCAGGGGCGGGCAATCAGCCCCAGCATTTT
16,.,.,TRBV5-1,TRBJ1-6,CASSANRAGENSPLHF,TGCGCCAGCAGCGCAAATCGGGCCGGGGAGAATTCACCCCTCCACTTT
15,.,.,TRBV6-6,TRBJ1-4,CASSYPGGGNEKLFF,TGTGCCAGCAGTTACCCCGGAGGAGGAAATGAAAAACTGTTTTTT
13,.,.,TRBV6-5,TRBJ2-7,CASKHGSTHEQYF,TGTGCCAGCAAACACGGCAGCACCCACGAGCAGTACTTC
15,.,.,TRBV5-1,TRBJ2-2,CASSRDTLGAGELFF,TGCGCCAGCAGCCGGGACACCTTAGGGGCCGGGGAGCTGTTTTTT
15,TRBD1,.,TRBV5-4,TRBJ2-1,CASSLKGTGSNEQFF,TGTGCCAGCAGCTTGAAAGGGACAGGATCGAATGAGCAGTTCTTC
16,TRBD2,.,TRBV6-1,TRBJ2-3,CASSVASGGRTDTQYF,TGTGCCAGCAGTGTGGCTAGCGGGGGGAGGACAGATACGCAGTATTTT
15,.,.,TRBV19,TRBJ1-3,CASSRGWEAGNTIYF,TGTGCCAGTAGTCGCGGCTGGGAGGCTGGAAACACCATATATTTT
12,TRBD1,.,TRBV29-1,TRBJ2-1,CSTTGAVNEQFF,TGCAGCACCACAGGGGCGGTCAATGAGCAGTTCTTC
14,.,many,TRBV19,TRBJ2-2,CASSRGANTGELFF,TGTGCCAGTAGTCGAGGGGCGAACACCGGGGAGCTGTTTTTT
15,.,.,TRBV28,TRBJ2-5,CASSLGGRGGETQYF,TGTGCCAGCAGTTTGGGGGGACGCGGAGGTGAGACCCAGTACTTC
14,.,.,TRBV5-1,TRBJ2-7,CASSFFRDSYEQYF,TGCGCCAGCAGCTTTTTTAGGGACTCCTACGAGCAGTACTTC
16,.,few,TRBV7-8,TRBJ2-7,CASSLPRRLSYYEQYF,TGTGCCAGCAGCTTACCACGCAGGCTTTCATACTACGAGCAGTACTTC
14,.,.,TRBV14,TRBJ1-4,CASSQGTGGEKLFF,TGTGCCAGCAGCCAAGGGACTGGGGGTGAAAAACTGTTTTTT
16,.,.,TRBV11-2,TRBJ1-2,CASSHTRRINNYGYTF,TGTGCCAGCAGCCATACCCGACGGATTAATAACTATGGCTACACCTTC
13,TRBD1,once,TRBV6-5,TRBJ1-2,CASRDDRVYGYTF,TGTGCCAGCAGAGACGACAGGGTCTATGGCTACACCTTC
14,TRBD1,.,TRBV5-1,TRBJ1-2,CASRLDREVRSYTF,TGCGCCAGCCGACTTGACAGGGAAGTGAGGAGCTACACCTTC
15,TRBD1,.,TRBV11-2,TRBJ1-1,CASSGTGGMNTEAFF,TGTGCCAGCAGCGGGACAGGGGGCATGAACACTGAAGCTTTCTTT
15,TRBD1,.,TRBV6-6,TRBJ1-4,CASSSRGFGNEKLFF,TGTGCCAGCAGTTCCAGGGGGTTTGGTAATGAAAAACTGTTTTTT
13,.,few,TRBV11-2,TRBJ1-2,CASSLGLNYGYTF,TGTGCCAGCAGCTTAGGCCTGAACTATGGCTACACCTTC
13,.,.,TRBV5-1,TRBJ2-5,CASSLAVWETQYF,TGCGCCAGCAGCTTGGCCGTATGGGAGACCCAGTACTTC
13,.,.,TRBV28,TRBJ2-7,CASSSLHMYEQYF,TGTGCCAGCAGTTCCCTACATATGTACGAGCAGTACTTC
15,TRBD2,.,TRBV5-1,TRBJ2-5,CASSYSGGPQETQYF,TGCGCCAGCAGCTATAGCGGGGGGCCCCAAGAGACCCAGTACTTC
16,.,.,TRBV18,TRBJ2-5,CASSPLTAGRQETQYF,TGTGCCAGCTCACCACTTACGGCGGGGCGGCAAGAGACCCAGTACTTC
16,TRBD1,.,TRBV5-1,TRBJ2-3,CASSIDRGRGTDTQYF,TGCGCCAGCAGCATCGACAGGGGGCGAGGCACAGATACGCAGTATTTT
15,.,.,TRBV5-6,TRBJ1-5,CASSPRGMGNQPQHF,TGTGCCAGCAGCCCTAGGGGTATGGGCAATCAGCCCCAGCATTTT
13,.,.,TRBV18,TRBJ1-2,CASSPSTAYGYTF,TGTGCCAGCTCACCAAGCACGGCCTATGGCTACACCTTC
14,TRBD1,.,TRBV6-5,TRBJ2-5,CASSSTGGEGTQYF,TGTGCCAGCAGTTCGACAGGGGGCGAGGGGACCCAGTACTTC
14,.,.,TRBV4-2,TRBJ1-3,CASSQEGPGDTIYF,TGTGCCAGCAGCCAAGAAGGCCCCGGGGACACCATATATTTT
15,.,once,TRBV14,TRBJ2-1,CASSQERFVVSEQFF,TGTGCCAGCAGCCAAGAAAGATTCGTGGTCTCCGAGCAGTTCTTC
14,.,.,TRBV13,TRBJ2-2,CASSRLSGTGELFF,TGTGCCAGCAGCCGCCTAAGCGGGACCGGGGAGCTGTTTTTT
14,.,.,TRBV5-8,TRBJ1-5,CASSIGQLNQPQHF,TGTGCCAGCAGCATTGGACAGCTCAATCAGCCCCAGCATTTT
15,.,.,TRBV5-1,TRBJ1-4,CASSLAIGINEKLFF,TGCGCCAGCAGCTTGGCCATAGGGATCAATGAAAAACTGTTTTTT
14,.,few,TRBV5-1,TRBJ1-2,CASSLSATNYGYTF,TGCGCCAGCAGCTTATCGGCAACTAACTATGGCTACACCTTC
16,.,.,TRBV11-3,TRBJ1-2,CASSLVVGLGGAGYTF,TGTGCCAGCAGCTTAGTGGTGGGGTTGGGGGGCGCGGGCTACACCTTC
15,.,few,TRBV4-1,TRBJ1-6,CASSQGGQGNSPLHF,TGCGCCAGCAGCCAAGGGGGGCAGGGAAATTCACCCCTCCACTTT
13,TRBD2,.,TRBV5-1,TRBJ2-7,CASSHRTSTEQYF,TGCGCCAGCAGCCACAGGACTAGTACCGAGCAGTACTTC
16,.,.,TRBV27,TRBJ1-2,CASSLSRGAQSYGYTF,TGTGCCAGCAGTTTATCGAGGGGGGCGCAGAGCTATGGCTACACCTTC
16,.,few,TRBV5-6,TRBJ1-6,CASTLRRDVYHSPLHF,TGTGCCAGCACTTTGCGGAGGGACGTGTATCATTCACCCCTCCACTTT
13,.,.,TRBV7-7,TRBJ2-7,CASSSRDRGEQYF,TGTGCCAGCAGCTCGCGAGACCGGGGCGAGCAGTACTTC
13,.,.,TRBV19,TRBJ1-6,CASSDSYNSPLHF,TGTGCCAGTAGTGACTCCTATAATTCACCCCTCCACTTT
18,TRBD1,once,TRBV9,TRBJ2-1,CASSVGDRASGPYNEQFF,TGTGCCAGCAGCGTAGGGGACAGGGCGTCCGGACCCTACAATGAGCAGTTCTTC
15,TRBD1,.,TRBV12-5,TRBJ2-3,CASGTGQGSTDTQYF,TGTGCTAGTGGTACCGGACAGGGTAGCACAGATACGCAGTATTTT
15,.,.,TRBV6-5,TRBJ2-7,CASSQYQGPSYEQYF,TGTGCCAGCAGCCAATATCAGGGGCCCTCCTACGAGCAGTACTTC
15,.,.,TRBV5-5,TRBJ1-4,CASSLDGNHNEKLFF,TGTGCCAGCAGCTTGGACGGTAACCATAATGAAAAACTGTTTTTT